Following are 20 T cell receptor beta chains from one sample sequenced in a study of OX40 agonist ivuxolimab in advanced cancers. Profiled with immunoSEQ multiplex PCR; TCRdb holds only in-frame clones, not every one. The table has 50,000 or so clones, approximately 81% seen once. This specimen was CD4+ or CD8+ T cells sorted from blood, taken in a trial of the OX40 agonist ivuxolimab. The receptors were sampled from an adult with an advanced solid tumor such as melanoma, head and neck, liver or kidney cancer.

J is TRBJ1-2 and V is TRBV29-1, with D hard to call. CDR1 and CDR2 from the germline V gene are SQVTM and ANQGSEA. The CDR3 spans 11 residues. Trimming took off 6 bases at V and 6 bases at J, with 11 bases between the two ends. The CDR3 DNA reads TGCAGCGTCGAGGGTAGGAATGGCTACACCTTC. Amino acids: CSVEGRNGYTF.

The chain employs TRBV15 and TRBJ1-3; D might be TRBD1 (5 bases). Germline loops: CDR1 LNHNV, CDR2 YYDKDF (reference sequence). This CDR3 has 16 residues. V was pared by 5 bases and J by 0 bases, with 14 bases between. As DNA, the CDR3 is TGTGCCACCAGCCCCCAACTGGACACCTCTGGAAACACCATATATTTT. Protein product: CATSPQLDTSGNTIYF.

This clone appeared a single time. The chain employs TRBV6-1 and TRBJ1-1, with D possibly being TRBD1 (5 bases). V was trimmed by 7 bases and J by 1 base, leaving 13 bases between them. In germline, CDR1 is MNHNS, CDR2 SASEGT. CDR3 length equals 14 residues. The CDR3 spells CASTWGRGNTEAFF. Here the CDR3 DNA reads TGTGCCAGCACCTGGGGACGAGGGAACACTGAAGCTTTCTTT.

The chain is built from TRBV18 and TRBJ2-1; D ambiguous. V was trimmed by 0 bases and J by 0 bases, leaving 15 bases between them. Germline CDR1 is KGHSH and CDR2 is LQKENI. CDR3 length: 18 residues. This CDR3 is CASSPPLSDRSSYNEQFF. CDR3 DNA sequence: TGTGCCAGCTCACCACCCCTCTCGGATAGAAGCTCCTACAATGAGCAGTTCTTC.

DNA for the CDR3: TGTGCCAGCAGTCCTCTAGGGGGGGCCTACGAGCAGTACTTC. As protein: CASSPLGGAYEQYF. The rearrangement uses TRBV28 and TRBJ2-7, with a tentative D call TRBD2 (7 bases). The V and J ends lost 5 bases and 2 bases respectively, with 13 bases between them. The CDR3 consists of 14 residues. CDR1 and CDR2 from the germline V gene are MDHEN and SYDVKM.

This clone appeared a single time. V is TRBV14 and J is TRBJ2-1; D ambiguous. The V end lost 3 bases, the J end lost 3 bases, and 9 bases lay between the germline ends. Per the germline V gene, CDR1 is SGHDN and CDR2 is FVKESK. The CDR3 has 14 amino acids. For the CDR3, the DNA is TGTGCCAGCAGCCAGGTTAGCAGCTACAATGAGCAGTTCTTC. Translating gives CASSQVSSYNEQFF.

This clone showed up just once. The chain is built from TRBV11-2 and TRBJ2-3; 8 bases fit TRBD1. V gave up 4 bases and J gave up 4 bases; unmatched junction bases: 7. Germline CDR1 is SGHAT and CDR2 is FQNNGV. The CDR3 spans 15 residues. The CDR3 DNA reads TGTGCCAGCAGCTCGCACAGGGGGGCACCAGATACGCAGTATTTT. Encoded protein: CASSSHRGAPDTQYF.

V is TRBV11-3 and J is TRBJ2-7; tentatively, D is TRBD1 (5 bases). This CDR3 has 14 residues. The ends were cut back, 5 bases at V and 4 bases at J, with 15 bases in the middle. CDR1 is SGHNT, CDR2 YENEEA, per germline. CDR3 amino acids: CASSLRDLGYEQYF. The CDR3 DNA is TGTGCCAGCAGCCTCAGGGATCTAGGTTACGAGCAGTACTTC.

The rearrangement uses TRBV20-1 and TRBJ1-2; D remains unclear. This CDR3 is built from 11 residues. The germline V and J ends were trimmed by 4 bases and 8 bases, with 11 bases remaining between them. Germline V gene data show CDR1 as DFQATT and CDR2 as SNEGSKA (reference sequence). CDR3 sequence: CSAISPGGYTF. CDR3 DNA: TGCAGTGCTATCTCGCCGGGAGGCTACACCTTC.

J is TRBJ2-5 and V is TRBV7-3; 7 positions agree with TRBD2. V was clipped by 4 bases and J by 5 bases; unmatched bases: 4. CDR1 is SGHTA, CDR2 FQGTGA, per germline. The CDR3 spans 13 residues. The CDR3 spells CASSSTSVETQYF. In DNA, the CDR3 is TGTGCCAGCAGCTCCACTAGCGTGGAGACCCAGTACTTC.

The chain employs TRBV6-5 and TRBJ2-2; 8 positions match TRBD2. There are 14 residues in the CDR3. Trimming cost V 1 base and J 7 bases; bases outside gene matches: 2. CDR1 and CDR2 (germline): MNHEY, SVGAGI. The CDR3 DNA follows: TGTGCCAGCAGTTACTGGACTAGCAGCGGGGAGCTGTTTTTT. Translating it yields CASSYWTSSGELFF.

The CDR3 region has the DNA TGTGCCAGCTCTCGCGGGGGCCCTAGCACAGATACGCAGTATTTT. As protein: CASSRGGPSTDTQYF. The chain is built from TRBV18 and TRBJ2-3, with D maybe TRBD2 (7 bases). The CDR3 contains 15 residues. Trimming stripped 6 bases from V and 0 bases from J, with 13 bases between. Germline V lookup: CDR1 KGHSH, CDR2 LQKENI.

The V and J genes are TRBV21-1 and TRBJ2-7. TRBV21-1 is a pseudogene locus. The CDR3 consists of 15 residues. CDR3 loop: CASSGLSGLDYEQYF. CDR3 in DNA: TGTGCCAGCAGCGGGCTCTCCGGGTTGGACTACGAGCAGTACTTC.

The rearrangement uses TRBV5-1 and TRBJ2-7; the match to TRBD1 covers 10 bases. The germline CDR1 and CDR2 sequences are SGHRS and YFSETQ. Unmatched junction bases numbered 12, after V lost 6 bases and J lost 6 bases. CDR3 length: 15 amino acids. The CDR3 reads CASTPLRGTGVEQYF. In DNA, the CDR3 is TGCGCCAGCACCCCTCTCCGCGGGACAGGGGTCGAGCAGTACTTC.

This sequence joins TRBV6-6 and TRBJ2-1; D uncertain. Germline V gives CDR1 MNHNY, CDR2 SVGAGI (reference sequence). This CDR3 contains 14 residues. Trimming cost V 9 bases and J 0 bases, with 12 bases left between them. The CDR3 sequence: CASSQTLSYNEQFF. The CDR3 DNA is TGTGCCAGTTCCCAGACACTCTCCTACAATGAGCAGTTCTTC.

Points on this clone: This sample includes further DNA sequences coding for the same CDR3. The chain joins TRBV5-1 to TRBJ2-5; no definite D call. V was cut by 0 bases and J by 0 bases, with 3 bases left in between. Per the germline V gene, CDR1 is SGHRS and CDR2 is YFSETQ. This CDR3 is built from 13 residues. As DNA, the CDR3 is TGCGCCAGCAGCTTGGGGAACCAAGAGACCCAGTACTTC. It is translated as CASSLGNQETQYF.

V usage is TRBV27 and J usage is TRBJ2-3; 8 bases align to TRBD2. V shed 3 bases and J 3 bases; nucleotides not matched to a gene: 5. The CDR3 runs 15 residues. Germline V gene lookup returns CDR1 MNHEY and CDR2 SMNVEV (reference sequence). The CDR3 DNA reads TGTGCCAGCAGTTTTTCCTCGGGAGGGACAGATACGCAGTATTTT. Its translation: CASSFSSGGTDTQYF.

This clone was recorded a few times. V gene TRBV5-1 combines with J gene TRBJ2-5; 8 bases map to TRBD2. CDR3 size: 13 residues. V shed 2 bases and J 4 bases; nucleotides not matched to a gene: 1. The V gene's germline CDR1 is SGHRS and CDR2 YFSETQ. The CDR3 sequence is CASSFTSGETQYF. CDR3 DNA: TGCGCCAGCAGCTTTACTAGCGGAGAGACCCAGTACTTC. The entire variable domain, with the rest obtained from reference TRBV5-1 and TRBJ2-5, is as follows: KAGVTQTPRYLIKTRGQQVTLSCSPISGHRSVSWYQQTPGQGLQFLFEYFSETQRNKGNFPGRFSGRQFSNSRSEMNVSTLELGDSALYLCASSFTSGETQYFGPGTRLLVL.

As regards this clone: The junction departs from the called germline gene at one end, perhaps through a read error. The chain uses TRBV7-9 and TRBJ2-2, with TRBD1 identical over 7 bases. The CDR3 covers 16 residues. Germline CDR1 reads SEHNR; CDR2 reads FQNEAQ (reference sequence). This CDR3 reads CASSLVQGWNAGELFF. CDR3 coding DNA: TGTGCCAGCAGCTTAGTACAGGGGTGGAACGCCGGGGAGCTGTTTTTT.

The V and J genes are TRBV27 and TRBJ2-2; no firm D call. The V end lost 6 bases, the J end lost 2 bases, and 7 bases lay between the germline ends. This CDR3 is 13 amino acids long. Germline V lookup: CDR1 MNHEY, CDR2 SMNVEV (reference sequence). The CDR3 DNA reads TGTGCCAGCAGGGAGACTAACACCGGGGAGCTGTTTTTT. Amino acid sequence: CASRETNTGELFF.